This TCR beta chain emerged from a study of siplizumab effects on memory and regulatory T cells. Findings and caveats of the study: With siplizumab, mappable alloreactive CD4+ clones averaged around 71% Treg-derived, versus roughly 25% in controls. Naive T cells apparently outstripped memory cells in diversity and seemed major alloresponse contributors. Suppressive function of proliferating Tregs from siplizumab cultures was not confirmed.

CDR1 is SGHRS and CDR2 is YFSETQ in the germline V gene. V gave up 4 bases and J gave up 0 bases; unmatched junction bases: 4. This CDR3 is built from 16 residues. As for this clone: Its antigen remains unidentified.

Some clones are missing from TCRdb's copy, which holds only in-frame ones; the method was immunoSEQ multiplex PCR. The sample contains fewer than 110,000 clones, roughly 91% of which appear only once. The chain joins TRBV5-1 to TRBJ2-3, with 11 nucleotides matching TRBD2. The receptor was isolated from a human donor in good health. Material for sequencing was non-Treg CD4+ T cells sorted from blood. The CDR3 DNA is TGCGCCAGCAGCGCGACTAGCGGGATTAGCACAGATACGCAGTATTTT. This translates into CASSATSGISTDTQYF.